This is a list of T cell receptor beta chains from one sample in a study of Ad26.COV2.S vaccination and SARS-CoV-2 variants. Clones were sequenced by immunoSEQ multiplex PCR, and TCRdb holds only the in-frame ones, with some missing. The sample has about 350,000 clones; about 86% are singletons. Material: peripheral blood, obtained in a trial of Ad26.COV2.S vaccine versus placebo. These receptors were taken from a person aged 18-60 years who received the Ad26.COV2.S COVID-19 vaccine or a placebo. The CDR3 runs from the conserved cysteine through the conserved F or W. The D gene is left open where the match is weak. Clone size is given for some rows only: seen once, a few or many times, or a class if the clone is expanded.

. | TRBD1 | TRBJ2-7 | TRBV13 | CASSPRGGQGRGQYF | TGTGCCAGCAGCCCCAGAGGCGGACAGGGACGGGGGCAGTACTTC
. | . | TRBJ2-4 | TRBV28 | CASSPSHLTKNIQYF | TGTGCCAGCAGTCCCTCACACCTAACCAAAAACATTCAGTACTTC
. | . | TRBJ1-1 | TRBV25-1 | CASSEGVPAGMNTEAFF | TGTGCCAGCAGTGAGGGGGTCCCCGCCGGTATGAACACTGAAGCTTTCTTT
. | TRBD1 | TRBJ2-5 | TRBV7-6 | CASSLVAGTEYQETQYF | TGTGCCAGCAGCTTAGTGGCCGGGACAGAATACCAAGAGACCCAGTACTTC
. | TRBD2 | TRBJ2-1 | TRBV7-2 | CASSLASPTSGGAVREQFF | TGTGCCAGCAGCTTAGCGTCCCCGACTAGCGGGGGGGCCGTACGTGAGCAGTTCTTC
. | TRBD1 | TRBJ2-5 | TRBV6-2/TRBV6-3 | CASSRQGAQETQYF | TGTGCCAGCAGTAGACAGGGGGCTCAAGAGACCCAGTACTTC
. | . | TRBJ1-2 | TRBV19 | CASSIGGGNGYTF | TGTGCCAGTAGTATCGGGGGGGGAAATGGCTACACCTTC
once | . | TRBJ2-7 | TRBV27 | CASSTGWSRHEQYF | TGTGCCAGCAGTACAGGATGGTCTAGGCACGAGCAGTACTTC
. | . | TRBJ2-3 | TRBV19 | CASSQGNTDTQYF | TGTGCCAGTAGCCAAGGGAACACAGATACGCAGTATTTT
. | . | TRBJ2-7 | TRBV28 | CASLGYEQYF | TGTGCCAGCTTAGGGTACGAGCAGTACTTC
. | TRBD1 | TRBJ2-3 | TRBV5-5 | CASSVVGQGARDTQYF | TGTGCCAGCAGCGTGGTGGGACAGGGGGCGAGAGATACGCAGTATTTT
. | TRBD1 | TRBJ1-1 | TRBV5-1 | CASSSSGTGNTEAFF | TGCGCCAGCAGCTCCTCCGGGACAGGGAACACTGAAGCTTTCTTT
. | TRBD2 | TRBJ2-2 | TRBV10-3 | CAITTGGAGELFF | TGTGCCATCACCACGGGGGGTGCCGGGGAGCTGTTTTTT